Shown below are 30 T cell receptor beta chains from a single sample sequenced in a study of Tregs in tolerant kidney transplant recipients (dated by TCRdb to the late 2010s). These receptors are not linked to any known antigen. Libraries were prepared through the immunoSEQ multiplex PCR assay. TCRdb retrieved this table from immuneACCESS and kept in-frame rearrangements only. Not all clones are present; in checked studies, unresolved V genes account for under half, and no reason is known for the remainder. The sample's clone listing holds about 2,600 clones. Of the sample, around 5.3% is held by the ten largest clones. Reading the label with the study, this specimen's time point is: blood sample drawn before combined kidney and bone marrow transplant. In bulk CFSE mixed lymphocyte reactions, CFSE-labeled recipient PBMCs were cocultured with irradiated donor PBMCs for over 5 days, then stained for CD3/CD4/CD8 and FACS-sorted.

Sequencing was performed on CD8+ T cells from blood cultured with allogeneic cells, taken before the transplant. Receptors were obtained from a human patient who received a combined kidney and bone marrow transplant.

Of note for this clone: The CDR3 extends 3 residues past the end of the read, so its final part is completed from the germline J gene. The chain joins TRBV7-2 to TRBJ2-7, with TRBD2 as a possible D gene (6 bases). CDR3 size: 14 residues. V was pared by 5 bases and J by 3 bases, with 14 bases between. Germline V CDR1 and CDR2: SGHTA, FQGNSA. The chain's CDR3 is CASSPGVGDYEQYF. CDR3 bases read: TGTGCCAGCAGCCCGGGGGTGGGGGACTACGAG.

Comments on this clone: The CDR3 end is not reached by the read, which stops 3 residues before it; the germline J gene fills it in. The V and J genes are TRBV2 and TRBJ2-5; TRBD2 matches at 12 bases. V lost 5 bases to trimming and J lost 5 bases; unmatched junction nucleotides: 9. Germline V CDR1 and CDR2: SNHLY, FYNNEI. The CDR3 sequence is 16 residues long. This CDR3 reads CASSSSGRAWWETQYF. Incomplete CDR3 DNA: TGTGCCAGCAGTTCTAGCGGGAGGGCATGGTGGGAGACC.

This clone shows up as medium-sized by frequency. The CDR3 extends 3 residues past the end of the read, so its final part is completed from the germline J gene. V gene TRBV7-8 combines with J gene TRBJ2-2; 7 nucleotides agree with TRBD1. CDR1 and CDR2 (germline): SGHVS, FQNEAQ. This CDR3 region has 15 residues. V was clipped by 10 bases and J by 0 bases; unmatched bases: 8. This chain's CDR3 is CATSDGTANTGELFF. CDR3 DNA (partial): TGTGCCACCTCAGACGGGACAGCGAACACCGGGGAG. Filled out from reference TRBV7-8 and TRBJ2-2, the complete variable domain reads GAGVSQSPRYKVAKRGQDVALRCDPISGHVSLFWYQQALGQGPEFLTYFQNEAQLDKSGLPSDRFFAERPEGSVSTLKIQRTQQEDSAVYLCATSDGTANTGELFFGEGSRLTVL.

Remarks on this clone: The read ends 3 residues early relative to the CDR3; the germline J gene fills the gap. The V call is TRBV5-6, the J call TRBJ2-5; TRBD2 is a possible D gene (5 bases). V was trimmed by 2 bases and J by 5 bases, leaving 10 bases between them. CDR3 size: 13 residues. CDR1 and CDR2 from the germline V gene are SGHDT and YYEEEE. The CDR3 here is CASSFGVVETQYF. The part of the CDR3 DNA that was read is TGTGCCAGCAGCTTCGGGGTAGTGGAGACC.

Remarks on this clone: The observed sequence ends 3 residues before the CDR3 terminus, with the missing tail filled in from the germline J gene. The chain employs TRBV7-6 and TRBJ2-3; 14 nucleotides align to TRBD2. Germline V gene sequence: CDR1 SGHVS, CDR2 FNYEAQ. The trim removed 5 bases at V and 7 bases at J, leaving 5 bases unmatched. CDR3 length equals 15 residues. The DNA read from the CDR3 is TGTGCCAGCAGCCCCGGGACTAGCGGGAGCTATACG. Its translation: CASSPGTSGSYT. From start to end, the CDR3 is CASSPGTSGSYTQYF.

In terms of frequency, this clone is medium-sized (0.01 to 0.1%). The CDR3 goes on 3 residues after the read ends, and that part is filled in from the germline J gene. This chain joins TRBV15 and TRBJ2-2, with 9 positions matching TRBD2. The CDR3 extends over 17 amino acids. Germline V gene lookup returns CDR1 LNHNV and CDR2 YYDKDF (reference sequence). V lost 5 bases, J lost 5 bases, and 12 bases stayed unmatched. CDR3: CATSGFHGTSLTGELFF. The CDR3 bases that were read are TGTGCCACCAGCGGTTTTCACGGGACTAGCTTAACCGGGGAG.

As for this clone: The read ends 3 residues shy of where the CDR3 ends; the end is completed using the germline J gene. The V gene is TRBV6-2 or TRBV6-3, the J gene TRBJ1-6; D remains ambiguous. V was shortened by 1 base and J by 8 bases, with 6 bases between the two germline ends. The germline gives CDR1 MNHEY, CDR2 SVGEGT. CDR3 length: 13 residues. The CDR3 bases that were read are TGTGCCAGCAGTTACTTCTCGGATTCACCC. Residues: CASSYFSDSP. The entire CDR3 protein is CASSYFSDSPLHF.

According to its frequency, this clone is medium-sized. The CDR3 end falls 3 residues outside the read, so it is completed with the germline J gene. The chain employs TRBV19 and TRBJ2-3; 8 bases are shared with TRBD2. Germline assignment: CDR1 LNHDA and CDR2 SQIVND (reference sequence). V was clipped by 3 bases and J by 1 base; unmatched bases: 3. CDR3 length equals 15 residues. CDR3 DNA (partial): TGTGCCAGTAGTATCTCGCGGGGGGGCACAGATACG. Encoded protein: CASSISRGGTDT. The entire CDR3 protein reads CASSISRGGTDTQYF. Supplemented by reference TRBV19 and TRBJ2-3, the full variable domain reads DGGITQSPKYLFRKEGQNVTLSCEQNLNHDAMYWYRQDPGQGLRLIYYSQIVNDFQKGDIAEGYSVSREKKESFPLTVTSAQKNPTAFYLCASSISRGGTDTQYFGPGTRLTVL.

As regards this clone: From the germline J gene comes the end of the CDR3, since the read stops 3 residues before it. This chain links TRBV20-1 with TRBJ1-2; TRBD1 aligns across 8 bases. Germline-derived CDR1 and CDR2 are DFQATT and SNEGSKA (reference sequence). The CDR3 extends over 18 amino acids. Losses at the gene ends were 5 bases for V and 1 base for J; bases not matched to a gene: 18. Here the CDR3 reads CSADSPGTGGPHNYGYTF. CDR3 DNA (partial): TGCAGTGCTGACTCACCAGGGACAGGCGGTCCCCATAACTATGGC.

Measured by frequency, this clone is large. The CDR3 end is not reached by the read, which stops 3 residues before it; the germline J gene fills it in. The chain is built from TRBV7-9 and TRBJ2-7, with 10 bases identical to TRBD1. Per germline, CDR1 SEHNR and CDR2 FQNEAQ (reference sequence). The junction had 1 base not matched to a gene; V was cut back by 11 bases and J by 3 bases. The CDR3 runs 11 residues. The covered CDR3 bases are TGTGCCGGGGACAGGGGCTACGAG. Its translation is CAGDRGYE. The whole CDR3 sequence reads CAGDRGYEQYF.

Comment on this clone: The CDR3 end is not reached by the read, which stops 3 residues before it; the germline J gene fills it in. The chain couples TRBV6-4 to TRBJ2-7; TRBD2 aligns across 10 bases. V lost 2 bases and J lost 4; bases outside the gene matches: 14. The V gene's germline CDR1 is MRHNA and CDR2 SNTAGT. The length of the CDR3 is 18 residues. This chain's CDR3 is CASSDRLAGVVKPYEQYF. The covered CDR3 bases are TGTGCCAGCAGTGACCGCCTAGCGGGAGTAGTGAAACCTTACGAG.

Of note for this clone: The read stops 3 residues short of the end of the CDR3; the missing end is completed from the germline J gene. The V gene is TRBV4-1, the J gene TRBJ1-6; 10 bases are a match to TRBD1. V trimming: 3 bases; J trimming: 4 bases; junction bases outside the gene matches: 3. The CDR3 totals 16 residues. Germline CDR1 is MGHRA and CDR2 is YSYEKL. The CDR3 loop reads CASSHPGQGYNSPLHF. CDR3 DNA, as far as it was read: TGCGCCAGCAGCCACCCGGGACAGGGGTATAATTCACCC.

This clone is deemed medium-sized (0.01 to 0.1%) by its frequency. This chain's CDR3 is CSVSDRGHRETQYF. CDR3 bases read: TGCAGCGTCTCGGACAGGGGGCATCGGGAGACC. The chain couples TRBV29-1 to TRBJ2-5; 11 bases align to TRBD1. The read stops 3 residues short of the end of the CDR3; the missing end is completed from the germline J gene. Germline CDR1 is SQVTM and CDR2 is ANQGSEA. The V and J ends lost 6 bases and 5 bases, in that order; junction bases with no gene match: 8. This CDR3 comprises 14 residues.

With respect to this clone: The read finishes 3 residues shy of the CDR3 end, and the germline J gene is used to complete it. The chain combines TRBV10-3 with TRBJ1-3, with TRBD1 as a possible D gene (5 bases). The V gene's germline CDR1 is ENHRY and CDR2 SYGVKD. The V and J ends lost 2 bases and 7 bases respectively, with 15 bases between them. The CDR3 extends over 15 amino acids. CDR3: CAISERGPYGNTIYF. Incomplete CDR3 DNA: TGTGCCATCAGTGAGAGGGGCCCCTATGGGAACACC.

This clone is classed as medium-sized by frequency. The read comes to an end 3 residues before the CDR3 does, leaving the germline J gene to fill in the end. The V and J genes are TRBV5-1 and TRBJ2-2, with 9 bases matching TRBD2. Trimming took 4 bases from V and 2 from J; bases not matched to a gene: 12. Per germline, CDR1 SGHRS and CDR2 YFSETQ. The CDR3 extends over 18 amino acids. The CDR3 sequence is CASSPLGSGGPNTGELFF. The CDR3 DNA, read in part, is TGCGCCAGCAGCCCGCTGGGTAGCGGGGGCCCAAACACCGGGGAG.

Measured by frequency, this clone is medium-sized (0.01 to 0.1%). The sequenced fragment ends 3 residues before the CDR3 boundary, so the rest is inferred from the germline J gene. This rearrangement joins TRBV29-1 to TRBJ1-1; TRBD1 matches at 8 bases. The J segment lost 7 bases and the V segment lost 7 bases, leaving 14 bases of the junction unmatched. Looked up from germline, CDR1 is SQVTM and CDR2 is ANQGSEA. The CDR3 covers 14 residues. CDR3 region: CSAAPGQVGIEAFF. The sequenced part of the CDR3 DNA is TGCAGCGCCGCCCCGGGACAGGTGGGAATTGAA.

This clone counts as medium-sized by frequency. The read terminates 3 residues ahead of where the CDR3 ends, so the germline J gene completes it. The V and J genes are TRBV4-1 and TRBJ1-1; D is ambiguous. Germline loops: CDR1 MGHRA, CDR2 YSYEKL. The CDR3 contains 12 residues. CDR3 residues: CASSQDHRVAFF. CDR3 DNA (partial): TGCGCCAGCAGCCAAGATCATAGGGTG.

This clone is labeled medium-sized (0.01 to 0.1%) based on frequency. The CDR3 end falls 3 residues outside the read, so it is completed with the germline J gene. The chain has TRBV7-2 and TRBJ1-2, with D unresolved. Germline lookup yields CDR1 SGHTA and CDR2 FQGNSA. CDR3 size: 13 residues. V lost 6 bases and J lost 4, with 12 bases in between. The sequenced CDR3 bases are TGTGCCAGCAGTTCATCCGTCAGCTATGGC. It codes for CASSSSVSYG. The entire CDR3 protein is CASSSSVSYGYTF. Full variable domain (outside the CDR3, taken from reference TRBV7-2 and TRBJ1-2): GAGVSQSPSNKVTEKGKDVELRCDPISGHTALYWYRQSLGQGLEFLIYFQGNSAPDKSGLPSDRFSAERTGGSVSTLTIQRTQQEDSAVYLCASSSSVSYGYTFGSGTRLTVV.

This clone is identified as large (0.1 to 1%) from frequency. From the germline J gene comes the end of the CDR3, since the read stops 3 residues before it. The J gene is TRBJ2-7, the V gene TRBV6-2 or TRBV6-3, with a tentative D call TRBD1 (6 bases). Per germline, CDR1 MNHEY and CDR2 SVGEGT. CDR3 length: 14 amino acids. Trimming took 8 bases from V and 6 from J, leaving 20 bases between them. The sequenced part of the CDR3 DNA is TGTGCCAGCCAAACCGGGACATCCCTTTCCGAG. Protein: CASQTGTSLSE. The whole CDR3 sequence is CASQTGTSLSEQYF.

Comment on this clone: The read finishes 3 residues shy of the CDR3 end, and the germline J gene is used to complete it. The chain is built from TRBV24-1 and TRBJ2-7; weak D call: TRBD1 (5 bases). This CDR3 comprises 18 residues. V was clipped by 8 bases and J by 3 bases, with 28 bases between them. CDR1 is KGHDR, CDR2 SFDVKD, per germline. CDR3 bases read: TGTGCCACCACCGGATCCCCACAGGACCGTCTATCGATCTACGAG. Protein sequence: CATTGSPQDRLSIYE. The complete CDR3 reads CATTGSPQDRLSIYEQYF.

Judged by frequency, this clone is large. The read halts 3 residues ahead of the CDR3 end, with the missing end drawn from the germline J gene. The chain is built from TRBV5-6 and TRBJ1-6; the D is unclear. The CDR3 contains 14 residues. The V and J ends lost 5 bases and 10 bases respectively, with 16 bases between them. CDR1 SGHDT and CDR2 YYEEEE come from the germline V gene. The CDR3 region is CASRHSRGGSPLHF. The part of the CDR3 DNA that was read is TGTGCCAGCAGACATTCACGGGGTGGCTCACCC.

According to its frequency, this clone is large. Sequencing ends 3 residues short of the CDR3 end; the germline J gene provides the rest. J is TRBJ2-6 and V is TRBV19, with D possibly being TRBD1 (6 bases). From germline, CDR1 is LNHDA and CDR2 SQIVND (reference sequence). The CDR3 covers 22 residues. V was pared by 3 bases and J by 4 bases, with 31 bases between. CDR3 in amino acids: CASSMGAELQTFSIWGANVLTF. Incomplete CDR3 DNA: TGTGCCAGTAGTATGGGGGCTGAACTTCAAACTTTCTCAATCTGGGGGGCCAACGTC. Looking up the rest from reference TRBV19 and TRBJ2-6 gives the full variable domain: DGGITQSPKYLFRKEGQNVTLSCEQNLNHDAMYWYRQDPGQGLRLIYYSQIVNDFQKGDIAEGYSVSREKKESFPLTVTSAQKNPTAFYLCASSMGAELQTFSIWGANVLTFGAGSRLTVL.

About this clone: The sequenced fragment ends 3 residues before the CDR3 boundary, so the rest is inferred from the germline J gene. The chain recombines TRBV27 with TRBJ2-7, with TRBD2 matching over 11 bases. Trimming at V came to 5 bases and at J to 2 bases, leaving 14 bases not matched to a gene. Germline CDR1 and CDR2: MNHEY and SMNVEV (reference sequence). The CDR3 is 18 amino acids. CDR3 DNA (partial): TGTGCCAGCAGTCCCGCGGGTAGCGGGAGGGGTATCCCCTACGAG. Amino acids: CASSPAGSGRGIPYE. The CDR3, in full, reads CASSPAGSGRGIPYEQYF.

On this clone itself: The DNA ends 3 residues before the CDR3 does, and the rest of the CDR3 is filled in from the germline J gene. The chain joins TRBV30 to TRBJ2-7, with D possibly TRBD1 on 5 matching bases. Trimming took off 5 bases at V and 6 bases at J, with 14 bases between the two ends. This CDR3 has 12 amino acids. Germline V CDR1 and CDR2: GTSNPN, SVGIG (reference sequence). The CDR3 spells CAWSEVGLEQYF. CDR3 DNA (partial): TGTGCCTGGTCCGAGGTGGGGCTCGAG.

This clone is deemed medium-sized by its frequency. The read falls 3 residues short of the CDR3 end, and the missing part is taken from the germline J gene. The chain links TRBV19 to TRBJ1-2, with 10 bases identical to TRBD1. CDR3 length: 14 residues. The V and J ends lost 9 bases and 5 bases, in that order; junction bases with no gene match: 9. The V gene's germline CDR1 is LNHDA and CDR2 SQIVND (reference sequence). CDR3 bases read: TGTGCCAGCTTAGGACGGGACAGGGGTTATGGC. Translating gives CASLGRDRGYG. The full CDR3 protein reads CASLGRDRGYGYTF.

A remark on this clone: The read is 3 residues too short to cover the CDR3 end, so that end is filled in from the germline J gene. The chain is built from TRBV12-3 or TRBV12-4 and TRBJ2-1; D gene ambiguous. CDR3 length: 11 amino acids. The V end was cut by 3 bases, the J end by 8 bases, with 5 bases between. The DNA read from the CDR3 is TGTGCCAGCAGTTTCCAATATGAG. Amino acids: CASSFQYE. The CDR3 as a whole reads CASSFQYEQFF.

According to its frequency, this clone is medium-sized. The CDR3 goes on 3 residues after the read ends, and that part is filled in from the germline J gene. This sequence joins TRBV5-4 and TRBJ1-2; D is unresolved. Per germline, CDR1 SGHNT and CDR2 YYREEE (reference sequence). This CDR3 comprises 14 residues. V was clipped by 5 bases and J by 0 bases, with 11 bases between them. The CDR3 DNA, read in part, is TGTGCCAGCAGGATATCGACAACTAACTATGGC. Translated: CASRISTTNYG. The entire CDR3 protein reads CASRISTTNYGYTF. The full variable domain, in which reference TRBV5-4 and TRBJ1-2 provide the parts outside the CDR3, is ETGVTQSPTHLIKTRGQQVTLRCSSQSGHNTVSWYQQALGQGPQFIFQYYREEENGRGNFPPRFSGLQFPNYSSELNVNALELDDSALYLCASRISTTNYGYTFGSGTRLTVV.

In terms of frequency, this clone is large (0.1 to 1%). Sequencing ends 3 residues short of the CDR3 end; the germline J gene provides the rest. This rearrangement joins TRBV10-1 to TRBJ1-2; TRBD1 aligns across 7 bases. Per germline, CDR1 WNHNN and CDR2 SYGVQD (reference sequence). The CDR3 runs to 13 residues. The CDR3 bases that were read are TGCGCCAGCAGTGACTTAGGGGGCGTAAGC. This sequence encodes CASSDLGGVS. The full CDR3 reads CASSDLGGVSYTF.

By frequency, this clone registers medium-sized. The DNA ends 3 residues before the CDR3 does, and the rest of the CDR3 is filled in from the germline J gene. V gene TRBV20-1 combines with J gene TRBJ1-5; no reliable D call. Looked up from germline, CDR1 is DFQATT and CDR2 is SNEGSKA (reference sequence). The CDR3 consists of 16 residues. V lost 1 base and J 0 bases, leaving 13 bases between the germline ends. The DNA read from the CDR3 is TGCAGTGCTAGAGGGGGAGGACTCGATAGCAATCAGCCC. Translation: CSARGGGLDSNQP. The entire CDR3 protein reads CSARGGGLDSNQPQHF.

This clone ranks as medium-sized in terms of frequency. The CDR3 is cut off 3 residues early in the read; its end comes from the germline J gene. This rearrangement joins TRBV28 to TRBJ1-5, with D possibly TRBD1 on 6 matching bases. There are 15 residues in the CDR3. CDR1 is MDHEN and CDR2 is SYDVKM in the germline V gene. V was trimmed by 3 bases and J by 6 bases, leaving 15 bases between them. The CDR3 bases that were read are TGTGCCAGCAGTTTCGCAGGGGTGATTAGTCAGCCC. Its protein product is CASSFAGVISQP. The complete CDR3 reads CASSFAGVISQPQHF.